The 20 T cell receptor beta chains below all came from one sample that was sequenced in a study of breast tumors, draining lymph nodes, adjacent tissues. TCRdb itself ran the multiplex PCR reads through MiXCR, one entry per CDR3 protein. The sample has 60,000 to 75,000 distinct CDR3 sequences; roughly 57% are singletons. The sequencing sample was made of breast tumor tissue. These receptors were collected from a female donor with breast cancer. Some clones in this sample may be carry-over from other donors' samples.

The chain recombines TRBV15 with TRBJ2-7; 8 nucleotides match TRBD1. The V and J ends lost 2 bases and 4 bases, in that order; junction bases with no gene match: 10. From germline, CDR1 is LNHNV and CDR2 YYDKDF (reference sequence). The CDR3 loop spans 16 amino acids. The CDR3 DNA reads TGTGCCACCAGCAGACCCGAGTCAGGGGGCGAGTACGAGCAGTACTTC. Amino acid sequence: CATSRPESGGEYEQYF.

The J gene is TRBJ2-6, the V gene TRBV7-3; 11 nucleotides match TRBD2. The V gene end was trimmed by 5 bases and the J gene end by 1 base; junction bases not matched to a gene: 16. The CDR3 runs to 21 residues. Germline CDR1 is SGHTA and CDR2 is FQGTGA. This CDR3 reads CASSHRGLAGLGGSGANVLTF. Written as DNA, the CDR3 is TGTGCCAGCAGCCACCGAGGACTAGCGGGCTTAGGGGGGTCTGGGGCCAACGTCCTGACTTTC.

This clonotype was seen many times. The rearrangement uses TRBV20-1 and TRBJ2-7; 11 nucleotides match TRBD2. There are 17 residues in the CDR3. V was pared by 0 bases and J by 1 base, with 8 bases of the junction left unmatched. CDR1 and CDR2 (germline): DFQATT, SNEGSKA (reference sequence). The CDR3 DNA reads as TGCAGTGCTAGAGATGTAAGACTAGCGGGACATTCCTACGAGCAGTACTTC. It codes for CSARDVRLAGHSYEQYF.

V gene TRBV5-1 combines with J gene TRBJ2-7; perhaps TRBD2 as D (7 bases). V was pared by 8 bases and J by 1 base, with 19 bases between. Looked up from germline, CDR1 is SGHRS and CDR2 is YFSETQ. This CDR3 spans 15 amino acids. The CDR3 protein is CARWRGRPPSYEQYF. CDR3 sequence (DNA): TGCGCCAGATGGCGGGGGCGTCCTCCGTCCTACGAGCAGTACTTC.

The chain links TRBV20-1 to TRBJ2-2, with 7 bases identical to TRBD2. Germline V lookup: CDR1 DFQATT, CDR2 SNEGSKA (reference sequence). With 5 bases clipped from V and 3 bases from J, the junction kept 6 bases outside the gene matches. CDR3 length: 14 residues. For the CDR3, the DNA is TGCAGTGCTGCGCGGGAGCTCGACACCGGGGAGCTGTTTTTT. This codes for CSAARELDTGELFF.

The CDR3 nucleotides are TGTGCCAGCAGTGAATTGGAGGGGGCAGGCTATGGCTACACCTTC. Encoded protein: CASSELEGAGYGYTF. The rearrangement links TRBV2 to TRBJ1-2; 7 bases map to TRBD1. The germline V gene encodes CDR1 SNHLY and CDR2 FYNNEI. The CDR3 covers 15 residues. After removal of 2 bases from V and 4 bases from J, the junction contained 7 bases not matched to a gene. Drawing the rest from reference TRBV2 and TRBJ1-2, the complete variable domain is EPEVTQTPSHQVTQMGQEVILRCVPISNHLYFYWYRQILGQKVEFLVSFYNNEISEKSEIFDDQFSVERPDGSNFTLKIRSTKLEDSAMYFCASSELEGAGYGYTFGSGTRLTVV.

This clonotype was found many times. The J gene is TRBJ2-2, the V gene TRBV19; D is possibly TRBD1 (5 bases). V was clipped by 8 bases and J by 5 bases, with 15 bases between them. Germline V gene lookup returns CDR1 LNHDA and CDR2 SQIVND (reference sequence). CDR3 size: 14 residues. CDR3 sequence reads: CASSHQGETGELFF. CDR3 sequence (DNA): TGTGCCAGTTCTCATCAAGGGGAAACCGGGGAGCTGTTTTTT.

Many counts were recorded for this clonotype. V usage is TRBV18 and J usage is TRBJ1-2; no clear D gene. Trimming left V 1 base short and J 8 bases short, with 20 bases between. This CDR3 region has 16 residues. The V gene's germline CDR1 is KGHSH and CDR2 LQKENI. CDR3 nucleotides: TGTGCCAGCTCACCACTTGGCCAGGCCACAGAGCGGGGCTACACCTTC. Its translation: CASSPLGQATERGYTF.

The sample holds many counts of this clonotype. J is TRBJ2-1 and V is TRBV4-2, with 12 bases lining up with TRBD2. The V gene end was trimmed by 2 bases and the J gene end by 8 bases; junction bases not matched to a gene: 7. The CDR3 extends over 16 amino acids. CDR1 and CDR2 (germline): LGHNA, YNFKEQ. CDR3 DNA: TGTGCCAGCAGCCAACCGACTAGCGGGAGATCCGATGAGCAGTTCTTC. It is translated as CASSQPTSGRSDEQFF.

This clonotype was counted between two and nine times. This could be a read error, since a much larger clone is one nucleotide away. J is TRBJ2-7 and V is TRBV20-1; maybe TRBD1 (6 bases). The CDR3 runs to 14 residues. In germline, CDR1 is DFQATT, CDR2 SNEGSKA (reference sequence). This CDR3 is CSAPNRVGSSEQYF. Written as DNA, the CDR3 is TGCAGTGCTCCAAACAGGGTGGGCTCCTCCGAGCAGTACTTC.

The chain couples TRBV20-1 to TRBJ2-7; perhaps D is TRBD1 or TRBD2 (5 bases each). With 4 bases removed from V and 0 bases from J, the gap between germline ends came to 13 bases. The CDR3 consists of 14 residues. CDR1 is DFQATT, CDR2 SNEGSKA, per germline (reference sequence). The CDR3 reads CSATSGTDSYEQYF. DNA of the CDR3: TGCAGTGCTACCTCCGGGACGGACTCCTACGAGCAGTACTTC.

Regarding this clonotype: This could be a read error, since a much larger clone is one nucleotide away. The rearrangement joins TRBV6-4 to TRBJ2-3, with D unresolved. The CDR3 is made up of 14 amino acids. The germline V gene has CDR1 MRHNA and CDR2 SNTAGT. The CDR3 reads CASSHSGNSDTQYF. CDR3 in DNA: TGTGCCAGCAGTCACTCTGGGAATTCAGATACGCAGTATTTT.

This clonotype was observed at least ten times. The chain links TRBV19 to TRBJ2-7; D is unresolved. Trimming pared 5 bases from V and 5 bases from J, leaving 16 bases between. The CDR3 is made up of 14 amino acids. Germline CDR1 LNHDA, CDR2 SQIVND (reference sequence). The chain's CDR3 is CASSAPGEPDEQYF. The CDR3 nucleotides read TGTGCCAGTAGTGCCCCCGGCGAGCCGGACGAGCAGTACTTC.

This chain links TRBV5-1 with TRBJ1-5; no clear D. This CDR3 contains 12 residues. The V end lost 4 bases, the J end lost 7 bases, and 9 bases lay between the germline ends. CDR1 and CDR2 (germline): SGHRS, YFSETQ. The CDR3 loop is CASSLIGQPQHF. The CDR3 nucleotides read TGCGCCAGCAGCCTTATTGGACAGCCCCAGCATTTT. The whole variable domain, remainder taken from reference TRBV5-1 and TRBJ1-5, is KAGVTQTPRYLIKTRGQQVTLSCSPISGHRSVSWYQQTPGQGLQFLFEYFSETQRNKGNFPGRFSGRQFSNSRSEMNVSTLELGDSALYLCASSLIGQPQHFGDGTRLSIL.

This clonotype has just a few counts. V gene TRBV15 combines with J gene TRBJ2-1; D is unresolved. The CDR3 length is 13 residues. Germline V CDR1 and CDR2: LNHNV, YYDKDF (reference sequence). The V end lost 2 bases, the J end lost 8 bases, and 10 bases lay between the germline ends. The CDR3 DNA follows: TGTGCCACCAGCAGAAGACTTAAGGATGAGCAGTTCTTC. It is translated as CATSRRLKDEQFF. Looking up the rest from reference TRBV15 and TRBJ2-1 gives the full variable domain: DAMVIQNPRYQVTQFGKPVTLSCSQTLNHNVMYWYQQKSSQAPKLLFHYYDKDFNNEADTPDNFQSRRPNTSFCFLDIRSPGLGDTAMYLCATSRRLKDEQFFGPGTRLTVL.

This clonotype was observed many times. A single base separates this from a much larger clone, so it may be a read error. This sequence joins TRBV4-1 and TRBJ2-1; either TRBD1 or TRBD2 may supply D (6 bases each). CDR3 length: 13 amino acids. CDR1 MGHRA and CDR2 YSYEKL come from the germline V gene. The CDR3 spells CASSQVRGDEQLF. The DNA for the CDR3 is TGCGCCAGCAGCCAAGTGAGGGGGGATGAGCAGCTCTTC.

This clonotype was seen a single time. The rearrangement links TRBV30 to TRBJ2-7; 8 positions match TRBD2. The CDR3 runs to 14 residues. The germline V gene encodes CDR1 GTSNPN and CDR2 SVGIG (reference sequence). V lost 1 base, J lost 2 bases, and 4 bases stayed unmatched. The CDR3: CAWSGGSGTYEQYF. DNA for the CDR3: TGTGCCTGGAGTGGAGGTAGCGGGACCTACGAGCAGTACTTC.

V gene TRBV2 combines with J gene TRBJ1-6; D not certain. The CDR3 contains 14 residues. V lost 3 bases to trimming and J lost 2 bases, with 5 bases between them. Per germline, CDR1 SNHLY and CDR2 FYNNEI. This chain's CDR3 is CASSENPYNSPLHF. As DNA, the CDR3 is TGTGCCAGCAGTGAGAATCCCTATAATTCACCCCTCCACTTT.

This clonotype has only one observation. As the CDR3 is not closed by the conserved phenylalanine or tryptophan, this likely results from a read error. The chain has TRBV2 and TRBJ1-2; D remains unclear. The V and J ends lost 8 bases and 6 bases respectively, with 19 bases between them. The CDR3 length is 14 residues. Germline V gene lookup returns CDR1 SNHLY and CDR2 FYNNEI. The CDR3 loop is CASAYEWGRDGYTL. CDR3 DNA sequence: TGTGCCAGCGCCTATGAGTGGGGAAGGGATGGCTACACCCTC.

The chain couples TRBV20-1 to TRBJ1-2; D is unresolved. V lost 3 bases, J lost 2 bases, and 4 bases lay in between. Germline V gene sequence: CDR1 DFQATT, CDR2 SNEGSKA (reference sequence). The CDR3 has 11 amino acids. For the CDR3, the DNA is TGCAGTGCTAGCGGAAACTATGGCTACACCTTC. Translation: CSASGNYGYTF.